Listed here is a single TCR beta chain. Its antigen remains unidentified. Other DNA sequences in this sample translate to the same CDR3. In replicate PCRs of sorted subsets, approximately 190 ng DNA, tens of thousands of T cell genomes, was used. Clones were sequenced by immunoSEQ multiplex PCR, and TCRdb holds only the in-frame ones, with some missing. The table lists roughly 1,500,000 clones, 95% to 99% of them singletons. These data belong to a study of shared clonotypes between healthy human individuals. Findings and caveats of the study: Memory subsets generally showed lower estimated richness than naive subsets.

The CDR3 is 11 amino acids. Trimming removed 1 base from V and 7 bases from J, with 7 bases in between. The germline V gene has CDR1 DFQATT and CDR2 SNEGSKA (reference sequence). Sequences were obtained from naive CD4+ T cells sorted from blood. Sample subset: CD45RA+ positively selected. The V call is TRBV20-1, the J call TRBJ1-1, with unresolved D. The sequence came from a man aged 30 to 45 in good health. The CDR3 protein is CSARGGVEAFF. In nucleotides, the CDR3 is TGCAGTGCTAGAGGAGGTGTTGAAGCTTTCTTT.